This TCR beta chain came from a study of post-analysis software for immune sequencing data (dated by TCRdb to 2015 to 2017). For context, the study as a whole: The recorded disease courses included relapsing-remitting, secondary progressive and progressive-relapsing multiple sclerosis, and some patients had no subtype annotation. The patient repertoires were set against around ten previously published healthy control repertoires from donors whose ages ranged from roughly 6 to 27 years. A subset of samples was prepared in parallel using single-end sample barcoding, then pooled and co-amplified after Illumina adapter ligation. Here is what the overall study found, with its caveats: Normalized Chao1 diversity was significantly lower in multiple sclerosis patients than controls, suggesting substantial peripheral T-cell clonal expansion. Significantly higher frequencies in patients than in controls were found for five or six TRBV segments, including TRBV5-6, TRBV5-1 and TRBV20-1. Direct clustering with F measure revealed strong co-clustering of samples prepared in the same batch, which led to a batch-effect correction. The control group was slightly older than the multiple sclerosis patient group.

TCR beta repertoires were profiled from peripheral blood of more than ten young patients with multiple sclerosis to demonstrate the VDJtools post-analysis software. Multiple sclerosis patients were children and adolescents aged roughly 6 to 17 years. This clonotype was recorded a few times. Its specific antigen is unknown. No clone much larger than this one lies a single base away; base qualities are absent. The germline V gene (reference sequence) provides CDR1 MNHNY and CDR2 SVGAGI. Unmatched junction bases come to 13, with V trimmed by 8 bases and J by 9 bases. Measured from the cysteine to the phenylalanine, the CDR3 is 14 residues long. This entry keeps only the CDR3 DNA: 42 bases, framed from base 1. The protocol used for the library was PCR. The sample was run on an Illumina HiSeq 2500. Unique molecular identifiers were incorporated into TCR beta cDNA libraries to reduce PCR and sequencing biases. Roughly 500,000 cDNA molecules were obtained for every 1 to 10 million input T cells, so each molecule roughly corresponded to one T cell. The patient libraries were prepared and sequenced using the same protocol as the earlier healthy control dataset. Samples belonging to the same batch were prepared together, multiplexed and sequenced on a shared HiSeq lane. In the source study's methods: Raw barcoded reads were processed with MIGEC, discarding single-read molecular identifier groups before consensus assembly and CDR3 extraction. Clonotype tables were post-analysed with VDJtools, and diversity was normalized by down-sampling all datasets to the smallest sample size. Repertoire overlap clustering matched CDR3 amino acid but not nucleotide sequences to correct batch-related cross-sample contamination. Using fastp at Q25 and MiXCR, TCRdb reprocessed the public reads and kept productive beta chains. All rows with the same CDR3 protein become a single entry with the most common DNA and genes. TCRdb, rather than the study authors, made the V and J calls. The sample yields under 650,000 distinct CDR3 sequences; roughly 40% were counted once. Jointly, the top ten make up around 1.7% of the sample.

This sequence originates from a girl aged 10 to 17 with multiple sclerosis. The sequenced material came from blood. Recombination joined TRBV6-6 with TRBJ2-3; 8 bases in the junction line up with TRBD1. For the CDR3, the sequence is CASGPRGLGETQYF. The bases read TGTGCCAGCGGACCCAGGGGGCTAGGCGAGACGCAGTATTTT.